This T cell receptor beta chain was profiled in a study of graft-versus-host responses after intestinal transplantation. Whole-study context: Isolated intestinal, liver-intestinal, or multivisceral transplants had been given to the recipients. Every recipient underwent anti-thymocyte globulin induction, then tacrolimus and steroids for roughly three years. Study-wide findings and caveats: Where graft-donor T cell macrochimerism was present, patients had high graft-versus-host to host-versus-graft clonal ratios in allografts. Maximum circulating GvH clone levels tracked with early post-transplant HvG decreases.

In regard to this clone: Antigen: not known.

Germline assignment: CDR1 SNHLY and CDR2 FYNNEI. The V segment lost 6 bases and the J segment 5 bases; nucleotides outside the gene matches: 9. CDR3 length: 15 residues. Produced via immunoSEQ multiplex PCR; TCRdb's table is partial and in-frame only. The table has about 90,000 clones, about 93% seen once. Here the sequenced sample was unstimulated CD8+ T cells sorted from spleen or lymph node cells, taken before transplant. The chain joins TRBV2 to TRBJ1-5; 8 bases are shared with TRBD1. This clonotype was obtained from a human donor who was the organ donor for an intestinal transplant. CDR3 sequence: CASSTDRELHQPQHF. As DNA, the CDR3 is TGTGCCAGCAGCACGGACAGGGAGCTCCATCAGCCCCAGCATTTT.